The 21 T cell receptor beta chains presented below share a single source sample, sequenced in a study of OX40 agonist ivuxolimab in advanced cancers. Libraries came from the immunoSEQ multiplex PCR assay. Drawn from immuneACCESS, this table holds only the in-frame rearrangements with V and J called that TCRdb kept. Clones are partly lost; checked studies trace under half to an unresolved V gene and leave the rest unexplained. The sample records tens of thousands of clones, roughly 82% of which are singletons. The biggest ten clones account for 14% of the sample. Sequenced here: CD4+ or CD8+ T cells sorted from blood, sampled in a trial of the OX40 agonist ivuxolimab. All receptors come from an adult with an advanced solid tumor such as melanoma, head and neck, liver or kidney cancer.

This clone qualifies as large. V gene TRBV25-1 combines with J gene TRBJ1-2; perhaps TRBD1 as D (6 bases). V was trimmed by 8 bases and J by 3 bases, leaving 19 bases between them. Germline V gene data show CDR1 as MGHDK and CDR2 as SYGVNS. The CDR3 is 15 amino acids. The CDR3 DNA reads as TGTGCCAGCGGCGGACCTGCAGGGGATCACTATGGCTACACCTTC. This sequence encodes CASGGPAGDHYGYTF.

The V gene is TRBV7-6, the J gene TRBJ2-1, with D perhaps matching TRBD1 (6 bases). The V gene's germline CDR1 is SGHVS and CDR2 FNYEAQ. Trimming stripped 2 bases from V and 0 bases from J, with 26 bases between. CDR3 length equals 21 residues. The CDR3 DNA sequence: TGTGCCAGCAGCTTATCGGTTCGGGGCGCCCATCAGGGGACCTCCTACAATGAGCAGTTCTTC. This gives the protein CASSLSVRGAHQGTSYNEQFF.

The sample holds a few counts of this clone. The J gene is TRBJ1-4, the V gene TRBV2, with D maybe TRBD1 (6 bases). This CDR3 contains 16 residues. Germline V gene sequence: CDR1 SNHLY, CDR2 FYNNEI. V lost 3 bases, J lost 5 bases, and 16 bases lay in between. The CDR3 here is CASSEEGGFRNEKLFF. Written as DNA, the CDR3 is TGTGCCAGCAGTGAGGAGGGGGGGTTCCGGAATGAAAAACTGTTTTTT.

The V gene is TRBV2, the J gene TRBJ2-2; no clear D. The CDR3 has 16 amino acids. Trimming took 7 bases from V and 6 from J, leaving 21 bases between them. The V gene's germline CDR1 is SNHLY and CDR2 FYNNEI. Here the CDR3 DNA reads TGTGCCAGCACCGAAGGGCCGGTCCCAAGGGCCGGGGAGCTGTTTTTT. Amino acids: CASTEGPVPRAGELFF.

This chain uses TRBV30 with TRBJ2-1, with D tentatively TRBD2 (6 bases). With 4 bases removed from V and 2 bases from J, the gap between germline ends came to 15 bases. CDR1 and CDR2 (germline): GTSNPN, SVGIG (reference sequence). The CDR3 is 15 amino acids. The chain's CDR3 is CAWTEGMGPYNEQFF. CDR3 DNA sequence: TGTGCCTGGACGGAGGGGATGGGGCCCTACAATGAGCAGTTCTTC.

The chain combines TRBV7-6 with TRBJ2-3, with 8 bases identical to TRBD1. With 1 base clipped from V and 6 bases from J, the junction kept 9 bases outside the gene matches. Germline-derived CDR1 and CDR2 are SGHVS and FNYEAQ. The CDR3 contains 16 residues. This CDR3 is CASSLGGQGLADTQYF. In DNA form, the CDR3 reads TGTGCCAGCAGCTTAGGAGGACAGGGCCTGGCCGATACGCAGTATTTT.

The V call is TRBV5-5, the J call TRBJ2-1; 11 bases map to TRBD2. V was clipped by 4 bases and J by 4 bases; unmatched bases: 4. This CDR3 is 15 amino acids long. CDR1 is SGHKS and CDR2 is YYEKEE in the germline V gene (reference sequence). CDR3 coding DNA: TGTGCCAGCAGCCGAACTAGCGGGAGTTACAATGAGCAGTTCTTC. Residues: CASSRTSGSYNEQFF.

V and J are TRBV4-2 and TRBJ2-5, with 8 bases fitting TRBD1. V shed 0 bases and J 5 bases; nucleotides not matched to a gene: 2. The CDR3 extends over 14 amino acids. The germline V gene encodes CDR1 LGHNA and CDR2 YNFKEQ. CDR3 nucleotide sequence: TGTGCCAGCAGCCAAGAACAGGGGGAGGAGACCCAGTACTTC. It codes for CASSQEQGEETQYF.

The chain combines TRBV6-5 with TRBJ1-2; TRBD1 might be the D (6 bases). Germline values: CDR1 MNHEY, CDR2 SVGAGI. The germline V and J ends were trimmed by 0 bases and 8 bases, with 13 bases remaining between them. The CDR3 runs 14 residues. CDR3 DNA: TGTGCCAGCAGTTACTCCGGAGGGGGGAACGGCTACACCTTC. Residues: CASSYSGGGNGYTF.

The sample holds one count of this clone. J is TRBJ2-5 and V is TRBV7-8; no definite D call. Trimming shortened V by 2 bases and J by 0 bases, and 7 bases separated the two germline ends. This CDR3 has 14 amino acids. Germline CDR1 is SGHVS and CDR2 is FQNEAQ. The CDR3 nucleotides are TGTGCCAGCAGCTTAACGGAGTACCAAGAGACCCAGTACTTC. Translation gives CASSLTEYQETQYF.

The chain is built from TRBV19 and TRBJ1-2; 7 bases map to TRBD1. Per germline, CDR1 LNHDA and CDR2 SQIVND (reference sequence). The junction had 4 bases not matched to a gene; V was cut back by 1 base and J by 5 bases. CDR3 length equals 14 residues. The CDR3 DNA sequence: TGTGCCAGTAGTATAGCGTCAGGGGGATATGGCTACACCTTC. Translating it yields CASSIASGGYGYTF.

The CDR3 region has the DNA TGCGCCAGTTCGTTAGCGGGCGGGACCCACGAGCAGTACTTC. It is translated as CASSLAGGTHEQYF. V and J are TRBV5-1 and TRBJ2-7, with TRBD2 matching over 7 bases. This CDR3 is built from 14 residues. Germline values: CDR1 SGHRS, CDR2 YFSETQ. V lost 8 bases, J lost 5 bases, and 13 bases stayed unmatched.

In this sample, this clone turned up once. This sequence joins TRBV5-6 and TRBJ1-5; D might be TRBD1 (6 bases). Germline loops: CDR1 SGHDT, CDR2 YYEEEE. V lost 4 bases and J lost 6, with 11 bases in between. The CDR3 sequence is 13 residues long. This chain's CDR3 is CASSRDKSQPQHF. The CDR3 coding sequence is TGTGCCAGCAGCCGGGACAAGAGTCAGCCCCAGCATTTT.

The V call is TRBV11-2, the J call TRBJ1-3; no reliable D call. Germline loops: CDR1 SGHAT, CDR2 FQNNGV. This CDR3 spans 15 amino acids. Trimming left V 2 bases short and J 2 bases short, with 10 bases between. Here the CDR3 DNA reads TGTGCCAGCAGCTTATCCACCTGGGCTGGAAACACCATATATTTT. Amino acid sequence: CASSLSTWAGNTIYF.

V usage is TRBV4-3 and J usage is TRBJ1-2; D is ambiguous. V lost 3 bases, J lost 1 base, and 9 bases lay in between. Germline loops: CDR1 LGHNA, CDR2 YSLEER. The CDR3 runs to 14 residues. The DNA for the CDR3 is TGCGCCAGCAGCCAGGAAACAGTTAACTATGGCTACACCTTC. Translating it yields CASSQETVNYGYTF.

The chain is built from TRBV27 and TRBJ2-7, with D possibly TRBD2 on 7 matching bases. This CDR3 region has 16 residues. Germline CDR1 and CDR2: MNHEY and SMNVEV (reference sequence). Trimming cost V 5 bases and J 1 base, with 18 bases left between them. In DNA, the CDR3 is TGTGCCAGCAGTCCCTCGTCGGGGGGCGTTTCCTACGAGCAGTACTTC. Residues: CASSPSSGGVSYEQYF.

The CDR3 region has the DNA TGTGCCAGTAGTACACCGGACCCAATCCAGTCGAACACCGGGGAGCTGTTTTTT. As protein: CASSTPDPIQSNTGELFF. V and J are TRBV19 and TRBJ2-2; D not certain. Per the germline V gene, CDR1 is LNHDA and CDR2 is SQIVND (reference sequence). This CDR3 has 18 residues. V shed 4 bases and J shed 0 bases, with 18 bases lying between them.

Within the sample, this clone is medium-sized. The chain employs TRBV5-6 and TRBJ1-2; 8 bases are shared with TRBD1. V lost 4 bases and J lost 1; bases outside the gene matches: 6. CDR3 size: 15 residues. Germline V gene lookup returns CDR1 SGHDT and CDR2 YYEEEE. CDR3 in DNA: TGTGCCAGCAGCGGGGGACAGGAGATTAACTATGGCTACACCTTC. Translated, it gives CASSGGQEINYGYTF.

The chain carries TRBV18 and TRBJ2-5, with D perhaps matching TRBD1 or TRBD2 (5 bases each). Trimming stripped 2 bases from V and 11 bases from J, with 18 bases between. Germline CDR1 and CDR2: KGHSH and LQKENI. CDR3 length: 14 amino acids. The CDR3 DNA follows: TGTGCCAGCTCACCATTGGGACCAACTCAGGAGCAGTACTTC. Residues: CASSPLGPTQEQYF.

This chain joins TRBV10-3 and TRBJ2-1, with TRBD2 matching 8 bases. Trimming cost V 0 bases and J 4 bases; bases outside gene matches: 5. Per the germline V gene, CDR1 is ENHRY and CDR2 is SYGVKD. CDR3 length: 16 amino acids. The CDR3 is CAISESLERGYNEQFF. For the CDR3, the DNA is TGTGCCATCAGTGAGTCTCTCGAGCGGGGGTACAATGAGCAGTTCTTC.

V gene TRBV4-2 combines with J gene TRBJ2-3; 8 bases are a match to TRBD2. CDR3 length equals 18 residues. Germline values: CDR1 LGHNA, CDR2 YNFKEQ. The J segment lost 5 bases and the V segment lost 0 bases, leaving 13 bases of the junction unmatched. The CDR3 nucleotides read TGTGCCAGCAGCCAAGATGACGGACTACACGGGGGGGGAGATACGCAGTATTTT. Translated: CASSQDDGLHGGGDTQYF.